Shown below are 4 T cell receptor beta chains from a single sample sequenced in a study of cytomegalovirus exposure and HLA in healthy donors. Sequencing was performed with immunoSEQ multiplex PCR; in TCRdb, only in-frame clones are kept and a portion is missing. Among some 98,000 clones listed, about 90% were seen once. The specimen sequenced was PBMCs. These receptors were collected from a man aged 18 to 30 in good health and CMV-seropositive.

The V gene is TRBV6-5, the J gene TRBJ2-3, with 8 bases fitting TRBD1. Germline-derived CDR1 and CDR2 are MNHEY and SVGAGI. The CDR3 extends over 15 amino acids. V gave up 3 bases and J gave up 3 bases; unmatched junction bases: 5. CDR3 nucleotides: TGTGCCAGCAGTTATCAGGGGGCGCTTACAGATACGCAGTATTTT. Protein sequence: CASSYQGALTDTQYF.

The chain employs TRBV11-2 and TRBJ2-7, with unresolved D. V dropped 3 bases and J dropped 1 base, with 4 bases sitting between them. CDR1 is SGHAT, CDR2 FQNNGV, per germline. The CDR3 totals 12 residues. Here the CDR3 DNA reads TGTGCCAGCAGCTTGAGGTCCTACGAGCAGTACTTC. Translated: CASSLRSYEQYF.

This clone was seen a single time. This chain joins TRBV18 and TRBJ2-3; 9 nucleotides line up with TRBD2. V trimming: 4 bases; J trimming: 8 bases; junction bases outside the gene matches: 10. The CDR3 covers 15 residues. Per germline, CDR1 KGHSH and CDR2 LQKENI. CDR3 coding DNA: TGTGCCAGCTCACAGTTAGCGGGAGAGAGTGGTACGCAGTATTTT. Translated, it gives CASSQLAGESGTQYF.

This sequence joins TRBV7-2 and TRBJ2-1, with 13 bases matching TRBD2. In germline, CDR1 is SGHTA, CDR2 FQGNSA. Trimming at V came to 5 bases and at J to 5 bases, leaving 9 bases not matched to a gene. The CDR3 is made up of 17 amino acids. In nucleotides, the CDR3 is TGTGCCAGCAGCCAACTCGGGACTAGCGGGACAAACAATGAGCAGTTCTTC. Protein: CASSQLGTSGTNNEQFF.